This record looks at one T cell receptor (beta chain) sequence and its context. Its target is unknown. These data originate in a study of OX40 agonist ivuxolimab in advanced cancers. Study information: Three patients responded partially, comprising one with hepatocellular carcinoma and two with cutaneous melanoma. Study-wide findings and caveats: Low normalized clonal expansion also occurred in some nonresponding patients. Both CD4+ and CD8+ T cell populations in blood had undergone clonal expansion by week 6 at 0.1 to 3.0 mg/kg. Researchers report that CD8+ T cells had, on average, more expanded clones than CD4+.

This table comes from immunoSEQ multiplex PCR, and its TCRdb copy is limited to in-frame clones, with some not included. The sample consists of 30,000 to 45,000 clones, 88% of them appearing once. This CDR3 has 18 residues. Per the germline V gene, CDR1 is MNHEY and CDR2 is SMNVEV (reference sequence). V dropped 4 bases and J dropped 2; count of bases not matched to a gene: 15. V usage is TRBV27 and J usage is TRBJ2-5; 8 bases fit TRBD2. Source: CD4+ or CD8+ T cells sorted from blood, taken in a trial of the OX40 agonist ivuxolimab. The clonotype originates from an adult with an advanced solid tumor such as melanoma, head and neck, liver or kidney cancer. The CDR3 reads CASSSLRGIGGGQETQYF. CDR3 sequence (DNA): TGTGCCAGCAGTTCCTTAAGGGGGATCGGGGGGGGACAAGAGACCCAGTACTTC.